The 4 T cell receptor beta chains reported below all come from one sample, sequenced in a study of blood T cells in healthy people across ages. Then a second PCR, running about 6 to 12 cycles, was carried out with a sample-barcoded 5' primer and a J-beta primer mix. Each CDR3 protein is one row after TCRdb ran MiXCR on the 5' RACE reads. The sample records approximately 800,000 distinct CDR3 sequences, 20% to 25% being singletons. These sequences were also reported in another study, on T cells of mothers and their children.

Sequencing was performed on blood. The receptors originated from a boy younger than 18 in good health.

The V gene is TRBV12-3 or TRBV12-4, the J gene TRBJ2-1, with D tentatively TRBD2 (5 bases). Trimming cost V 7 bases and J 8 bases, with 21 bases left between them. The CDR3 has 15 residues. CDR3 DNA sequence: TGTGCCAGCACCCTGGGGAGAGGGTGGGTCGATGAGCAGTTCTTC. Protein sequence: CASTLGRGWVDEQFF.

CDR3 residues: CSAAPGQGAADTQYF. The CDR3 DNA reads as TGCAGTGCTGCTCCGGGACAGGGGGCCGCAGATACGCAGTATTTT. V gene TRBV20-1 combines with J gene TRBJ2-3; 12 bases agree with TRBD1. This CDR3 is built from 15 residues. Germline V gives CDR1 DFQATT, CDR2 SNEGSKA (reference sequence). V lost 5 bases and J lost 4; bases outside the gene matches: 7.

The genes are TRBV5-1 and TRBJ2-7; the D is unclear. Trimming took off 4 bases at V and 7 bases at J, with 15 bases between the two ends. The CDR3 spans 13 residues. Germline CDR1 reads SGHRS; CDR2 reads YFSETQ. The CDR3 spells CASSASATREQYF. The CDR3 bases are TGCGCCAGCAGCGCCTCTGCCACAAGGGAGCAGTACTTC.

With respect to this clonotype: The junction departs from the called germline gene at one end, perhaps through a read error. The rearrangement joins TRBV7-9 to TRBJ2-3, with D uncertain. The CDR3 runs 15 residues. From germline, CDR1 is SEHNR and CDR2 FQNEAQ (reference sequence). The CDR3 region is CVSSLVLDLTDTQYF. In DNA, the CDR3 is TGTGTCAGCAGCTTAGTTCTGGATTTAACAGATACGCAGTATTTT.